The sequence of this T cell receptor (beta chain) was determined in a study of blood T cell repertoires in COVID-19. Study overall: Samples of COVID-19 (acute and convalescent) were obtained from the United States, Italy and Spain. T cells, B-cell-depleted T cells, or PBMCs provided the cDNA or gDNA that served as material.

Enrollment of patients from Seattle took place during active infection, with longitudinal follow-up. Per the original methods: Estimated nucleated cell counts came from reference gene primer amplification. Repertoires were generated with immunoSEQ multiplex PCR, while TCRdb's copy carries only in-frame clones and drops some. The V and J calls and clone size were taken over from that table, and D and trimming were inferred from the DNA. The table has 150,000 to 250,000 clones, around 94% seen once; the top ten hold approximately 0.8%. CDR1 is MGHRA, CDR2 YSYEKL, per germline. The CDR3 has 15 residues. V lost 0 bases to trimming and J lost 6 bases, with 15 bases between them.

V and J are TRBV4-1 and TRBJ2-7; possibly TRBD2 for D (5 bases). What was sequenced was peripheral blood. The origin of this receptor is a man aged 25 to 40 with COVID-19, enrolled during active disease. The CDR3 loop is CASSQDSGWLVEQYF. Here the CDR3 DNA reads TGCGCCAGCAGCCAAGATTCGGGGTGGCTGGTCGAGCAGTACTTC.